These 30 T cell receptor beta chains came from one sample sequenced in a study of human T cells and chemical hapten exposure (dated by TCRdb to the early 2020s). What the time point label conveys for this sample: patch test 3, about 24 weeks after DPC sensitization. The sample's treatment or condition label, decoded: therapeutic diphenylcyclopropenone sensitization with weekly scalp DPC. Library method: RACE. TCRdb records NextSeq 500 as the sequencer. The public reads were reprocessed in TCRdb via fastp at Q25 and MiXCR, keeping in-frame beta chains. A single entry per CDR3 protein holds the most common genes and DNA from its merged rows. The sample contains some 180,000 distinct CDR3 sequences, around a quarter of them found a single time. Around 2.5% of the sample goes to the ten largest clones. Sequencing was performed on whole blood, taken in connection with sensitization to the hapten diphenylcyclopropenone (DPC). The receptor set was obtained from a woman aged 40 to 50 with alopecia areata. Some clones in this sample may be carry-over from other donors' samples.

This clonotype was observed a handful of times. This chain joins TRBV4-3 and TRBJ2-7; no clear D gene. The CDR3 consists of 15 residues. Trimming cost V 0 bases and J 2 bases, with 11 bases left between them. Per the germline V gene, CDR1 is LGHNA and CDR2 is YSLEER. The CDR3 sequence is CASSQERQIPYEQYF. CDR3 coding DNA: TGCGCCAGCAGCCAAGAGCGACAAATCCCCTACGAGCAGTACTTC.

This clonotype was counted a few times. The chain combines TRBV4-3 with TRBJ1-4; D unclear. The CDR3 length is 15 residues. The V gene lost 4 bases and the J gene lost 2 bases, with 11 bases spanning the gap. Germline V gives CDR1 LGHNA, CDR2 YSLEER. The DNA of the CDR3 is TGCGCCAGCAGCCCCAAAGGCGGGACTAATGAAAAACTGTTTTTT. Its protein is CASSPKGGTNEKLFF.

The chain combines TRBV5-5 with TRBJ2-7, with D uncertain. CDR1 and CDR2 from the germline V gene are SGHKS and YYEKEE (reference sequence). CDR3 length equals 15 residues. The V end lost 1 base, the J end lost 0 bases, and 11 bases lay between the germline ends. This chain's CDR3 is CASSLFGRSSYEQYF. The CDR3 bases are TGTGCCAGCAGCTTGTTTGGACGGAGCTCCTACGAGCAGTACTTC. The full variable domain, its missing parts supplied by reference TRBV5-5 and TRBJ2-7, is DAGVTQSPTHLIKTRGQQVTLRCSPISGHKSVSWYQQVLGQGPQFIFQYYEKEERGRGNFPDRFSARQFPNYSSELNVNALLLGDSALYLCASSLFGRSSYEQYFGPGTRLTVT.

This chain connects TRBV7-2 to TRBJ2-1; D might be TRBD1 or TRBD2, each matching 5 bases. The germline V and J ends were trimmed by 1 base and 7 bases, with 8 bases remaining between them. Germline CDR1 SGHTA, CDR2 FQGNSA. The CDR3 sequence is 13 residues long. CDR3 sequence: CASSLGGENEQFF. CDR3 nucleotide sequence: TGTGCCAGCAGCTTAGGAGGGGAAAATGAGCAGTTCTTC.

CDR3 in DNA: TGTGCCAGCAGTTACTCGGGACAGGGGGTGAGAGGCTACACCTTC. It is translated as CASSYSGQGVRGYTF. The genes are TRBV6-5 and TRBJ1-2, with 11 bases matching TRBD1. V was clipped by 0 bases and J by 8 bases; unmatched bases: 5. Germline-derived CDR1 and CDR2 are MNHEY and SVGAGI. The CDR3 extends over 15 amino acids.

This clonotype was picked up a small number of times. The rearrangement uses TRBV4-3 and TRBJ1-3; 7 nucleotides match TRBD1. Germline CDR1 is LGHNA and CDR2 is YSLEER. Trimming took 4 bases from V and 0 from J; bases not matched to a gene: 6. There are 16 residues in the CDR3. CDR3 loop: CASSRAPGGSGNTIYF. Written as DNA, the CDR3 is TGCGCCAGCAGCCGAGCCCCAGGGGGCTCTGGAAACACCATATATTTT.

The V gene is TRBV6-1, the J gene TRBJ2-7; D is ambiguous. Germline values: CDR1 MNHNS, CDR2 SASEGT. There are 12 residues in the CDR3. V was cut by 0 bases and J by 7 bases, with 7 bases left in between. CDR3 protein: CASSEALLEQYF. The DNA for the CDR3 is TGTGCCAGCAGTGAAGCGCTACTGGAGCAGTACTTC.

The V and J genes are TRBV7-6 and TRBJ2-7, with D uncertain. This CDR3 has 13 amino acids. The germline gives CDR1 SGHVS, CDR2 FNYEAQ. Trimming removed 5 bases from V and 3 bases from J, with 11 bases in between. The CDR3 DNA follows: TGTGCCAGCAGCCCGAGGACCAGCTACGAGCAGTACTTC. It yields the protein CASSPRTSYEQYF.

This clonotype has more than one count but fewer than ten. V gene TRBV12-3 or TRBV12-4 combines with J gene TRBJ2-3, with 10 bases that match TRBD2. After removal of 1 base from V and 6 bases from J, the junction contained 7 bases not matched to a gene. The CDR3 runs to 16 residues. For the CDR3, the DNA is TGTGCCAGCAGTTTAGGTCTAGCGGGAGTCGTGGATACGCAGTATTTT. It specifies CASSLGLAGVVDTQYF.

J is TRBJ1-4 and V is TRBV18; a weak D match, TRBD1 (5 bases). From germline, CDR1 is KGHSH and CDR2 LQKENI. Trimming shortened V by 3 bases and J by 9 bases, and 11 bases separated the two germline ends. CDR3 size: 13 residues. This CDR3 reads CASSPEQEQKLFF. The CDR3 DNA sequence: TGTGCCAGCTCACCGGAACAGGAGCAAAAACTGTTTTTT.

The rearrangement links TRBV14 to TRBJ1-5; D is unresolved. This CDR3 comprises 13 residues. V was clipped by 0 bases and J by 9 bases, with 9 bases between them. The germline gives CDR1 SGHDN, CDR2 FVKESK. CDR3 protein: CASSQDEYRPQHF. The CDR3 region has the DNA TGTGCCAGCAGCCAAGATGAGTACCGGCCCCAGCATTTT.

The V call is TRBV6-1, the J call TRBJ2-7; D gene uncertain. The CDR3 totals 13 residues. Looked up from germline, CDR1 is MNHNS and CDR2 is SASEGT. V was trimmed by 7 bases and J by 2 bases, leaving 12 bases between them. The CDR3 sequence is CASKGSYAYEQYF. In DNA form, the CDR3 reads TGTGCCAGCAAAGGGTCGTACGCCTACGAGCAGTACTTC.

This CDR3 reads CASSVGTVPTDTQYF. In DNA form, the CDR3 reads TGTGCCAGCAGCGTCGGGACAGTACCCACAGATACGCAGTATTTT. The chain uses TRBV9 and TRBJ2-3; 7 positions agree with TRBD1. With V trimmed by 2 bases and J by 2 bases, 5 bases remained unmatched. This CDR3 has 15 amino acids. Per the germline V gene, CDR1 is SGDLS and CDR2 is YYNGEE.

The gene calls are TRBV12-3 or TRBV12-4 and TRBJ1-6; tentatively, D is TRBD1 (6 bases). The V gene lost 5 bases and the J gene lost 3 bases, with 11 bases spanning the gap. The CDR3 sequence is 15 residues long. The DNA of the CDR3 is TGTGCCAGCAGTCAAGGACAGAACTATAATTCACCCCTCCACTTT. This translates into CASSQGQNYNSPLHF.

The chain uses TRBV5-1 and TRBJ2-1; D is unresolved. Trimming pared 2 bases from V and 8 bases from J, leaving 17 bases between. The germline gives CDR1 SGHRS, CDR2 YFSETQ. This CDR3 has 15 amino acids. CDR3 residues: CASSLDHATVYEQFF. For the CDR3, the DNA is TGCGCCAGCAGCTTAGATCATGCCACGGTTTATGAGCAGTTCTTC.

The chain has TRBV7-8 and TRBJ2-1; 7 bases align to TRBD2. This CDR3 has 16 residues. The germline CDR1 and CDR2 sequences are SGHVS and FQNEAQ. After removal of 0 bases from V and 1 base from J, the junction contained 3 bases not matched to a gene. The CDR3 protein is CASSLAGGGSYNEQFF. The DNA for the CDR3 is TGTGCCAGCAGCTTAGCTGGGGGGGGATCCTACAATGAGCAGTTCTTC.

The chain links TRBV2 to TRBJ2-7; 10 positions agree with TRBD2. J was trimmed by 2 bases and V by 0 bases; bases with no gene match: 7. Germline assignment: CDR1 SNHLY and CDR2 FYNNEI. CDR3 length equals 17 residues. CDR3 coding DNA: TGTGCCAGCAGTGAAGCCCAGTGGACTAGCGGTACCTACGAGCAGTACTTC. Its translation: CASSEAQWTSGTYEQYF. Looking up the rest from reference TRBV2 and TRBJ2-7 gives the full variable domain: EPEVTQTPSHQVTQMGQEVILRCVPISNHLYFYWYRQILGQKVEFLVSFYNNEISEKSEIFDDQFSVERPDGSNFTLKIRSTKLEDSAMYFCASSEAQWTSGTYEQYFGPGTRLTVT.

This clonotype showed up just a few times. The rearrangement uses TRBV15 and TRBJ2-7, with TRBD2 matching over 9 bases. There are 16 residues in the CDR3. V gave up 1 base and J gave up 2 bases; unmatched junction bases: 6. Looked up from germline, CDR1 is LNHNV and CDR2 is YYDKDF (reference sequence). The CDR3 loop reads CATSRAGAGGPYEQYF. The DNA of the CDR3 is TGTGCCACCAGCAGAGCCGGGGCGGGAGGGCCCTACGAGCAGTACTTC.

This chain joins TRBV7-9 and TRBJ2-3, with 7 bases that match TRBD2. The CDR3 contains 17 residues. CDR1 and CDR2 from the germline V gene are SEHNR and FQNEAQ (reference sequence). Trimming at V came to 6 bases and at J to 2 bases, leaving 14 bases not matched to a gene. CDR3 DNA sequence: TGTGCCAGCAGTGACATCGCCCCTAGCGGACTCACAGATACGCAGTATTTT. Translating gives CASSDIAPSGLTDTQYF.

The V call is TRBV27, the J call TRBJ2-7; 11 bases fit TRBD2. CDR1 MNHEY and CDR2 SMNVEV come from the germline V gene (reference sequence). This CDR3 is built from 15 residues. V trimming: 5 bases; J trimming: 3 bases; junction bases outside the gene matches: 6. The CDR3 bases are TGTGCCAGCAGTCCCGCGGGACTAGCGGTCTACGAGCAGTACTTC. Amino acids: CASSPAGLAVYEQYF.

The chain employs TRBV6-2 or TRBV6-3 and TRBJ2-1; D is perhaps TRBD1 (6 bases). Trimming left V 2 bases short and J 12 bases short, with 11 bases between. Germline CDR1 MNHEY, CDR2 SVGEGT. This CDR3 spans 12 amino acids. The chain's CDR3 is CASSYPRGRQFF. The CDR3 nucleotides are TGTGCCAGCAGTTACCCCAGGGGCCGGCAGTTCTTC.

This chain links TRBV12-3 or TRBV12-4 with TRBJ2-7; a weak D match, TRBD2 (6 bases). Trimming cost V 6 bases and J 3 bases, with 15 bases left between them. CDR3 size: 14 residues. The CDR3, as DNA: TGTGCCAGCAGCCCGTTAGCGGAAGACTACGAGCAGTACTTC. Translating it yields CASSPLAEDYEQYF.

The chain recombines TRBV20-1 with TRBJ2-3; TRBD2 aligns across 9 bases. The CDR3 runs to 16 residues. J gave up 2 bases and V 0 bases, and 6 bases lay outside the gene matches. Germline CDR1 and CDR2: DFQATT and SNEGSKA (reference sequence). In DNA form, the CDR3 reads TGCAGTGCTAGAGACGGTCTAGCGGGACACACAGATACGCAGTATTTT. Translation: CSARDGLAGHTDTQYF.

This clonotype appeared a few times. The gene calls are TRBV24-1 and TRBJ2-5; TRBD2 agrees at 7 bases. The CDR3 has 15 amino acids. The trim removed 2 bases at V and 5 bases at J, leaving 7 bases unmatched. Germline CDR1 reads KGHDR; CDR2 reads SFDVKD. CDR3 in DNA: TGTGCCACCAGTGATTCCTGGGGACTATCCGAGACCCAGTACTTC. It yields the protein CATSDSWGLSETQYF.

This chain uses TRBV7-9 with TRBJ2-1, with TRBD1 matching over 7 bases. The J segment lost 4 bases and the V segment lost 4 bases, leaving 1 base of the junction unmatched. In germline, CDR1 is SEHNR, CDR2 FQNEAQ (reference sequence). The CDR3 has 13 amino acids. The CDR3 here is CASSSGQYNEQFF. The CDR3 nucleotides read TGTGCCAGCAGCTCGGGACAGTACAATGAGCAGTTCTTC. The full variable domain, its missing parts supplied by reference TRBV7-9 and TRBJ2-1, is DTGVSQNPRHKITKRGQNVTFRCDPISEHNRLYWYRQTLGQGPEFLTYFQNEAQLEKSRLLSDRFSAERPKGSFSTLEIQRTEQGDSAMYLCASSSGQYNEQFFGPGTRLTVL.

This chain links TRBV5-1 with TRBJ1-2; D gene uncertain. Germline V gene lookup returns CDR1 SGHRS and CDR2 YFSETQ. This CDR3 is built from 14 residues. Trimming removed 4 bases at V and 1 base at J, with 11 bases between. CDR3 protein: CASSPNTVNYGYTF. DNA of the CDR3: TGCGCCAGCAGCCCGAATACGGTTAACTATGGCTACACCTTC.

This clonotype has a handful of counts. The chain combines TRBV9 with TRBJ2-2; 9 bases match TRBD1. V was clipped by 3 bases and J by 4 bases; unmatched bases: 10. This CDR3 is built from 17 residues. Germline V gives CDR1 SGDLS, CDR2 YYNGEE. CDR3 in DNA: TGTGCCAGCAGCGCCTCCGGGACAGGGTCCCGCACCGGGGAGCTGTTTTTT. Translation: CASSASGTGSRTGELFF.

This CDR3 reads CASSQERRDGHDEQFF. The CDR3 bases are TGCGCCAGCAGCCAAGAAAGGCGGGACGGGCACGATGAGCAGTTCTTC. The genes are TRBV4-3 and TRBJ2-1, with D perhaps matching TRBD2 (6 bases). The CDR3 has 16 residues. The V gene lost 0 bases and the J gene lost 8 bases, with 17 bases spanning the gap. CDR1 and CDR2 from the germline V gene are LGHNA and YSLEER.

V and J are TRBV6-5 and TRBJ2-7; a possible D gene is TRBD2 (5 bases). Between the trimmed V and J ends, which lost 0 bases and 5 bases, there was a span of 8 bases. Per germline, CDR1 MNHEY and CDR2 SVGAGI. The CDR3 loop spans 13 amino acids. The CDR3 sequence is CASSYSHGDEQYF. Here the CDR3 DNA reads TGTGCCAGCAGTTACTCCCACGGGGACGAGCAGTACTTC.

V usage is TRBV4-3 and J usage is TRBJ2-1; D is possibly TRBD1 or TRBD2 (5 bases each). This CDR3 has 14 amino acids. V was shortened by 3 bases and J by 4 bases, with 10 bases between the two germline ends. The germline CDR1 and CDR2 sequences are LGHNA and YSLEER. This CDR3 reads CASSHTGAYNEQFF. DNA of the CDR3: TGCGCCAGCAGCCACACCGGGGCTTACAATGAGCAGTTCTTC.